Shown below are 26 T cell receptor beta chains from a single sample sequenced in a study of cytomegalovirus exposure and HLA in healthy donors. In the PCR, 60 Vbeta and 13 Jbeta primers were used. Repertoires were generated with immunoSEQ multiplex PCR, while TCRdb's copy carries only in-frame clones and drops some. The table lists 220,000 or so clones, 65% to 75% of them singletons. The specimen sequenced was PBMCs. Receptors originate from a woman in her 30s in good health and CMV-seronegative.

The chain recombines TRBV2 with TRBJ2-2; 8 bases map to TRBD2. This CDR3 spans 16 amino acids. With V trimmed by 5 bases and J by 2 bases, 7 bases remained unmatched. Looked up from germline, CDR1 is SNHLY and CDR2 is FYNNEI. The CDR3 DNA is TGTGCCAGCAGTCCGGGGGGGACACTCAACACCGGGGAGCTGTTTTTT. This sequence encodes CASSPGGTLNTGELFF.

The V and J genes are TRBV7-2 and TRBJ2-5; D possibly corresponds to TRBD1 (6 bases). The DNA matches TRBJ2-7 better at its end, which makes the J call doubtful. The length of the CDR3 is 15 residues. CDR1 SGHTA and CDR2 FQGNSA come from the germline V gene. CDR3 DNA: TGTGCCAGCAGCTTCGAAGGGGGTCCTAACTACGAGCAGTACTTC. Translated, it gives CASSFEGGPNYEQYF.

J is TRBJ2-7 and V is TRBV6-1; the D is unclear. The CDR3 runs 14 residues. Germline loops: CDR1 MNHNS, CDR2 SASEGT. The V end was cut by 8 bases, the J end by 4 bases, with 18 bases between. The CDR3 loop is CASVLLQAGYEQYF. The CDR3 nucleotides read TGTGCCAGCGTGCTGCTCCAGGCTGGATACGAGCAGTACTTC.

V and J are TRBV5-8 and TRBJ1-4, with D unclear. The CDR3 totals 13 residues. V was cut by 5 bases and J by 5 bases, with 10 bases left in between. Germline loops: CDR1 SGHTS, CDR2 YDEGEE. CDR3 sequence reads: CASRRWQNEKLFF. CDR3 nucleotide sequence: TGTGCCAGCAGGAGGTGGCAGAATGAAAAACTGTTTTTT.

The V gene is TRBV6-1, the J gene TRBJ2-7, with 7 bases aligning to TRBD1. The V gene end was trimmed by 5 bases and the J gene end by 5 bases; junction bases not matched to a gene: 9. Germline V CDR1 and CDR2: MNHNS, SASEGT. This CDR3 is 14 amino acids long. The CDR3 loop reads CASSLDRALDEQYF. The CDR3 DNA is TGTGCCAGCAGTTTAGACAGGGCCCTCGACGAGCAGTACTTC.

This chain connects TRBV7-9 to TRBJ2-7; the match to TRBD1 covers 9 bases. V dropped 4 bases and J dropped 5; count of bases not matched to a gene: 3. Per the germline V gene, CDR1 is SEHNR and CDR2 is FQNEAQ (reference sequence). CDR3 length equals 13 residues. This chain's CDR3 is CASSSTGGDEQYF. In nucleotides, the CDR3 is TGTGCCAGCAGCTCAACAGGGGGCGACGAGCAGTACTTC.

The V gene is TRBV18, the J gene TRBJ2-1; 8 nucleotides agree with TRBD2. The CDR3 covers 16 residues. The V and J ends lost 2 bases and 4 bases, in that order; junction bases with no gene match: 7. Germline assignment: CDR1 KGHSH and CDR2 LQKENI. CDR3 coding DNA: TGTGCCAGCTCACCATTATCGACTAGCGCTTACAATGAGCAGTTCTTC. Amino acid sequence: CASSPLSTSAYNEQFF.

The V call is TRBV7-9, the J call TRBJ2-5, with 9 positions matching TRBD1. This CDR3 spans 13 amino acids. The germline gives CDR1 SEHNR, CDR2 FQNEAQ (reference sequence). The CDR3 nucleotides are TGTTCCGGGGCACAGGGGGCTTACGAGACCCAGTACTTC. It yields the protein CSGAQGAYETQYF.

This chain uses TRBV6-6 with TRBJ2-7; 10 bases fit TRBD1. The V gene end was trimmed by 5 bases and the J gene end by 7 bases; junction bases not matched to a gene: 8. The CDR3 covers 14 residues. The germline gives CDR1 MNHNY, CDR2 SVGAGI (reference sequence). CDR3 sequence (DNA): TGTGCCAGCAGTCGGGACAGGGGTGCGGGGGAGCAGTACTTC. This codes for CASSRDRGAGEQYF.

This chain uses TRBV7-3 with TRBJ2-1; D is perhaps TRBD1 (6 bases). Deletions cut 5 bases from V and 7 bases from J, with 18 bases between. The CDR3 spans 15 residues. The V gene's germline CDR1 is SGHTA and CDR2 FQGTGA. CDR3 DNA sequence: TGTGCCAGCAGCGTCGACAGGACTGCGAGAAATGAGCAGTTCTTC. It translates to CASSVDRTARNEQFF.

The CDR3 sequence is CSVGSSGLYNEQFF. The CDR3 DNA follows: TGCAGCGTTGGGTCTAGCGGATTATACAATGAGCAGTTCTTC. J is TRBJ2-1 and V is TRBV29-1; TRBD2 aligns across 7 bases. The ends lost 4 bases at V and 4 bases at J; junction bases unmatched: 7. The CDR3 is 14 amino acids. Germline V CDR1 and CDR2: SQVTM, ANQGSEA.

CDR3 region: CASTQNTGELFF. The CDR3 DNA is TGTGCCAGCACCCAGAACACCGGGGAGCTGTTTTTT. The chain recombines TRBV6-6 with TRBJ2-2; D gene unclear. Trimming left V 7 bases short and J 1 base short, with 4 bases between. The germline V gene has CDR1 MNHNY and CDR2 SVGAGI (reference sequence). The CDR3 is made up of 12 amino acids.

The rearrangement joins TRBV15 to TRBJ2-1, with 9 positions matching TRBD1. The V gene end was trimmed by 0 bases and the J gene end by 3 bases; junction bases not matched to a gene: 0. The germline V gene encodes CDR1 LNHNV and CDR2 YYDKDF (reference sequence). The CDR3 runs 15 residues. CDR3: CATSRETGGYNEQFF. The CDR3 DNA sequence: TGTGCCACCAGCAGAGAGACAGGGGGCTACAATGAGCAGTTCTTC.

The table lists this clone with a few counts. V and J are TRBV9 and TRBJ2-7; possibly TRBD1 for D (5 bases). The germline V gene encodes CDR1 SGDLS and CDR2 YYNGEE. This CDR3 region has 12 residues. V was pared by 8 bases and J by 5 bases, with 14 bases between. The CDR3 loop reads CARRTHRNEQYF. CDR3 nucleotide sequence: TGTGCCAGGAGAACCCACAGGAACGAGCAGTACTTC.

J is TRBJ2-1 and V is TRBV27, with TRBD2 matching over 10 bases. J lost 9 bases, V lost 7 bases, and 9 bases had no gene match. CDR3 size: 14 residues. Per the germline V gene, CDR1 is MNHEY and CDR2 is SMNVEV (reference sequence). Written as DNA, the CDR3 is TGTGCCAGCACCAGACTAGCGGGTGAGGGTGAGCAGTTCTTC. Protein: CASTRLAGEGEQFF.

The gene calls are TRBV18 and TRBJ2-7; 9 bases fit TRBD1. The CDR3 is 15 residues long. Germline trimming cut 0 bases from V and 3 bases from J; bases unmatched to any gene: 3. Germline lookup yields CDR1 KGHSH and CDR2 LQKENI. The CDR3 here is CASSPPGQGVYEQYF. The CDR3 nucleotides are TGTGCCAGCTCACCACCGGGACAGGGTGTCTACGAGCAGTACTTC.

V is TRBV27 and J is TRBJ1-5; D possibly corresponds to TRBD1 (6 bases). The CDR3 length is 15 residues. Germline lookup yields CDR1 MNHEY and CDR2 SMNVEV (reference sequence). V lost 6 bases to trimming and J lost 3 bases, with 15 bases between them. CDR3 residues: CASSYRGQNNQPQHF. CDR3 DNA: TGTGCCAGCAGCTATCGTGGACAGAACAATCAGCCCCAGCATTTT.

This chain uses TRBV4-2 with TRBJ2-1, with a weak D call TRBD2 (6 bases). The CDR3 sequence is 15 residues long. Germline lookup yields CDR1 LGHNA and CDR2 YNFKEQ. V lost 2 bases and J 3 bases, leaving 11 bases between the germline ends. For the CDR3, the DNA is TGTGCCAGCAGCCAACCCGGGACTTACTACAATGAGCAGTTCTTC. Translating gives CASSQPGTYYNEQFF.

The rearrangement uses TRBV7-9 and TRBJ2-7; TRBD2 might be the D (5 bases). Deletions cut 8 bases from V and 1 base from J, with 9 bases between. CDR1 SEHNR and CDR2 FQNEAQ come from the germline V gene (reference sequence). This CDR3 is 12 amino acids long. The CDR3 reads CASGSGSYEQYF. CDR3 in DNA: TGTGCCAGCGGGTCGGGGTCCTACGAGCAGTACTTC. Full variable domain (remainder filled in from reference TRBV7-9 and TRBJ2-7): DTGVSQNPRHKITKRGQNVTFRCDPISEHNRLYWYRQTLGQGPEFLTYFQNEAQLEKSRLLSDRFSAERPKGSFSTLEIQRTEQGDSAMYLCASGSGSYEQYFGPGTRLTVT.

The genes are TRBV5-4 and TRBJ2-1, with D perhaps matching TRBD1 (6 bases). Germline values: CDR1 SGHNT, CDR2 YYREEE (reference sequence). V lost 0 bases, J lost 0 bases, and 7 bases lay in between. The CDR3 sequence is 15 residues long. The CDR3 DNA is TGTGCCAGCAGCTTGGGGACAGCCTCCTACAATGAGCAGTTCTTC. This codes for CASSLGTASYNEQFF.

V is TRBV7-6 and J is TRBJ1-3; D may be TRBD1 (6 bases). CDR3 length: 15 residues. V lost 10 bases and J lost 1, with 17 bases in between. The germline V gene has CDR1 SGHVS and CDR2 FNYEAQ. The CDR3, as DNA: TGTGCCATAAAAAACTCTGACAGGTCTGGAAACACCATATATTTT. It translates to CAIKNSDRSGNTIYF.

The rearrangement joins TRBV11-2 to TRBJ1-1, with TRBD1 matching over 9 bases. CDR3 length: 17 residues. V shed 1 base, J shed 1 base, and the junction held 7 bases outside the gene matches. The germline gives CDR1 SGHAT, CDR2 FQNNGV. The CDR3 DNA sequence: TGTGCCAGCAGCTTAGCCCTGATACAGGGGGCGAACACTGAAGCTTTCTTT. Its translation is CASSLALIQGANTEAFF.

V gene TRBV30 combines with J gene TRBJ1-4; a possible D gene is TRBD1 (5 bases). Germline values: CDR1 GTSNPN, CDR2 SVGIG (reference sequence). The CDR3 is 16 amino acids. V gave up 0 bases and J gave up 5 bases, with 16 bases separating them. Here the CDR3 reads CAWSVLPGGLNEKLFF. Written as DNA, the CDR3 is TGTGCCTGGAGTGTACTACCGGGGGGATTAAATGAAAAACTGTTTTTT.

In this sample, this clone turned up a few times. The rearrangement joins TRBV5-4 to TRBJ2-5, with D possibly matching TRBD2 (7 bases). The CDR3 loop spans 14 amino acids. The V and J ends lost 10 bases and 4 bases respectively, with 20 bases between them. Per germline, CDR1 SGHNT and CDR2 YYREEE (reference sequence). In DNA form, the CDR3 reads TGTGCCTGCGAAGATAAGGGGGGGGGAGAGACCCAGTACTTC. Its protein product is CACEDKGGGETQYF.

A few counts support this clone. CDR3 loop: CASSLGQGDFTDTQYF. In DNA, the CDR3 is TGTGCCAGCAGCTTAGGACAGGGGGACTTCACAGATACGCAGTATTTT. V and J are TRBV11-3 and TRBJ2-3; 9 positions match TRBD1. V shed 1 base and J 2 bases; nucleotides not matched to a gene: 4. CDR1 and CDR2 (germline): SGHNT, YENEEA. This CDR3 has 16 residues. Variable domain in full (rest from reference TRBV11-3 and TRBJ2-3): EAGVVQSPRYKIIEKKQPVAFWCNPISGHNTLYWYLQNLGQGPELLIRYENEEAVDDSQLPKDRFSAERLKGVDSTLKIQPAELGDSAVYLCASSLGQGDFTDTQYFGPGTRLTVL.

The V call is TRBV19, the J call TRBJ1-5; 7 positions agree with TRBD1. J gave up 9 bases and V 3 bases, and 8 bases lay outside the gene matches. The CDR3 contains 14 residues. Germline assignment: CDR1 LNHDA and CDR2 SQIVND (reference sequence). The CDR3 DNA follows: TGTGCCAGTAGTATTGAGGGGGCTGGGCGGCCCCAGCATTTT. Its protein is CASSIEGAGRPQHF. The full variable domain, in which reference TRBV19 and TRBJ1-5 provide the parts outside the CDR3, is DGGITQSPKYLFRKEGQNVTLSCEQNLNHDAMYWYRQDPGQGLRLIYYSQIVNDFQKGDIAEGYSVSREKKESFPLTVTSAQKNPTAFYLCASSIEGAGRPQHFGDGTRLSIL.